This passage covers 20 T cell receptor beta chains from one sample sequenced in a study of T-cell memory formation after mild COVID-19. Using its own MiXCR run on the 5' RACE reads, TCRdb lists one record per CDR3 protein. The sample lists nearly 110,000 distinct CDR3 sequences, roughly 12% occurring once. Sequencing was done on a sample of PBMCs or a T cell subset sorted from them (not recorded which). The receptors shown here come from an adult woman who had mild COVID-19 (a few samples of this study predate the infection). Cell type and time point are not known.

This clonotype was detected only a few times. The rearrangement links TRBV7-6 to TRBJ2-2; D is undetermined. V gave up 4 bases and J gave up 5 bases, with 8 bases separating them. CDR1 and CDR2 (germline): SGHVS, FNYEAQ. This CDR3 comprises 13 residues. As DNA, the CDR3 is TGTGCCAGCAGCTACCTGGCAACCGGGGAGCTGTTTTTT. Amino acids: CASSYLATGELFF.

This clonotype was picked up a small number of times. The chain carries TRBV7-9 and TRBJ1-2, with a tentative D call TRBD1 (6 bases). Germline V gene sequence: CDR1 SEHNR, CDR2 FQNEAQ (reference sequence). V was trimmed by 5 bases and J by 4 bases, leaving 20 bases between them. CDR3 length equals 16 residues. CDR3 amino acids: CASSPLRDTSFYGYTF. As DNA, the CDR3 is TGTGCCAGCAGCCCCCTCCGGGACACGAGTTTCTATGGCTACACCTTC.

Details on this clonotype: An end of the junction differs from the germline gene, which may be a read error. The rearrangement uses TRBV7-7 and TRBJ2-7, with 10 bases lining up with TRBD1. The CDR3 totals 15 residues. CDR1 is SSHAT, CDR2 FNYEAQ, per germline (reference sequence). CDR3 residues: CASSFGQGDSYEQYF. The DNA of the CDR3 is TGTGCTAGCAGCTTCGGACAGGGGGATTCCTACGAGCAGTACTTC.

The rearrangement uses TRBV24-1 and TRBJ2-5; 8 bases align to TRBD1. V lost 3 bases to trimming and J lost 4 bases; unmatched junction nucleotides: 12. The CDR3 is 17 amino acids. Germline values: CDR1 KGHDR, CDR2 SFDVKD. The CDR3 region is CATSDIGQGVFTETQYF. The CDR3 DNA reads as TGTGCCACCAGTGATATCGGACAGGGAGTTTTCACAGAGACCCAGTACTTC.

In its sample, this clonotype was seen a few times. CDR3: CASSLSLYQPQHF. In DNA, the CDR3 is TGTGCCAGCAGCCTATCCCTTTATCAGCCCCAGCATTTT. This chain joins TRBV27 and TRBJ1-5; D is uncertain. The CDR3 is 13 residues long. Germline assignment: CDR1 MNHEY and CDR2 SMNVEV (reference sequence). V gave up 6 bases and J gave up 5 bases, with 11 bases separating them.

The chain recombines TRBV2 with TRBJ2-7, with D tentatively TRBD2 (5 bases). Trimming removed 7 bases from V and 5 bases from J, with 9 bases in between. The CDR3 runs 11 residues. Germline CDR1 is SNHLY and CDR2 is FYNNEI. The CDR3 here is CASTERNEQYF. The CDR3 DNA is TGTGCCAGCACGGAGCGGAACGAGCAGTACTTC.

Points on this clonotype: One base away lies a much larger clone, so this may be a sequencing read error. The CDR3 nucleotides are TGTGCCAGCAGTCCGGGACAGGGGACCCACGAGCAGTACTTC. Encoded protein: CASSPGQGTHEQYF. The chain combines TRBV12-3 or TRBV12-4 with TRBJ2-7; 10 bases match TRBD1. Unmatched junction bases numbered 6, after V lost 5 bases and J lost 5 bases. The CDR3 totals 14 residues.

The chain couples TRBV19 to TRBJ2-5; D gene ambiguous. The V and J ends lost 3 bases and 5 bases respectively, with 4 bases between them. The germline CDR1 and CDR2 sequences are LNHDA and SQIVND (reference sequence). The CDR3 has 11 residues. CDR3 loop: CASSISETQYF. Here the CDR3 DNA reads TGTGCCAGTAGTATCTCGGAGACCCAGTACTTC.

This rearrangement joins TRBV5-1 to TRBJ2-3; 9 bases match TRBD1. V shed 4 bases and J 6 bases; nucleotides not matched to a gene: 9. Germline loops: CDR1 SGHRS, CDR2 YFSETQ. The CDR3 contains 15 residues. The DNA for the CDR3 is TGCGCCAGCAGCACGGGACAGGGTGGGGCGGATACGCAGTATTTT. Translated: CASSTGQGGADTQYF.

V gene TRBV7-8 combines with J gene TRBJ2-1, with D possibly matching TRBD1 (6 bases). V was cut by 5 bases and J by 7 bases, with 12 bases left in between. CDR3 length: 13 residues. Germline V gene data show CDR1 as SGHVS and CDR2 as FQNEAQ. CDR3 residues: CASSQQGWNEQFF. The DNA of the CDR3 is TGTGCCAGCAGCCAACAGGGTTGGAATGAGCAGTTCTTC.

The CDR3 DNA follows: TGCAGTGCTAGAGTGGGGACAGGGGCTAACTACTACAATGAGCAGTTCTTC. The encoded protein is CSARVGTGANYYNEQFF. This chain connects TRBV20-1 to TRBJ2-1; 10 nucleotides agree with TRBD1. J lost 3 bases, V lost 1 base, and 9 bases had no gene match. Germline lookup yields CDR1 DFQATT and CDR2 SNEGSKA (reference sequence). The CDR3 is made up of 17 amino acids.

V usage is TRBV7-9 and J usage is TRBJ2-2; D is unresolved. V gave up 1 base and J gave up 2 bases, with 5 bases separating them. The CDR3 has 14 amino acids. Per the germline V gene, CDR1 is SEHNR and CDR2 is FQNEAQ (reference sequence). CDR3 sequence: CASSLVSNTGELFF. The CDR3 DNA is TGTGCCAGCAGCTTAGTCAGTAACACCGGGGAGCTGTTTTTT.

There are a few counts of this clonotype. The chain carries TRBV5-1 and TRBJ2-7; TRBD1 might be the D (6 bases). V gave up 0 bases and J gave up 1 base, with 8 bases separating them. This CDR3 is built from 14 residues. CDR1 and CDR2 (germline): SGHRS, YFSETQ. The DNA for the CDR3 is TGCGCCAGCAGCTTGGAGACAGGATCCTACGAGCAGTACTTC. This sequence encodes CASSLETGSYEQYF.

In its sample, this clonotype was seen a few times. The V call is TRBV29-1, the J call TRBJ2-5; 8 bases are a match to TRBD1. The junction had 11 bases not matched to a gene; V was cut back by 5 bases and J by 9 bases. Germline CDR1 is SQVTM and CDR2 is ANQGSEA. There are 13 residues in the CDR3. The CDR3 region has the DNA TGCAGCGTTCGGGACATGGAACAGGGGGCCCAGTACTTC. Translation: CSVRDMEQGAQYF. The entire variable domain, with the rest obtained from reference TRBV29-1 and TRBJ2-5, is as follows: SAVISQKPSRDICQRGTSLTIQCQVDSQVTMMFWYRQQPGQSLTLIATANQGSEATYESGFVIDKFPISRPNLTFSTLTVSNMSPEDSSIYLCSVRDMEQGAQYFGPGTRLLVL.

In its sample, this clonotype was seen many times. J is TRBJ2-5 and V is TRBV29-1; D might be TRBD2 (5 bases). Germline V lookup: CDR1 SQVTM, CDR2 ANQGSEA. The CDR3 has 12 amino acids. V lost 2 bases and J lost 4, with 8 bases in between. The CDR3 loop is CSVESRGETQYF. The CDR3 DNA is TGCAGCGTTGAATCCCGGGGAGAGACCCAGTACTTC.

The chain carries TRBV12-3 or TRBV12-4 and TRBJ1-5; D is undetermined. V gave up 5 bases and J gave up 4 bases, with 6 bases separating them. The CDR3 length is 12 residues. In nucleotides, the CDR3 is TGTGCCAGCAGTAACAGAAATCAGCCCCAGCATTTT. As protein: CASSNRNQPQHF.

This clonotype was observed a single time. The junction and the germline gene differ at one end; a read error may be behind it. J is TRBJ2-3 and V is TRBV30; 7 bases are shared with TRBD2. There are 18 residues in the CDR3. Looked up from germline, CDR1 is GTSNPN and CDR2 is SVGIG (reference sequence). The CDR3: CAWSVKMIQRGRTDTKYF. The CDR3 DNA sequence: TGTGCCTGGAGTGTAAAAATGATCCAGCGGGGCCGCACAGATACGAAGTATTTT.

This clonotype showed up just a few times. The gene calls are TRBV18 and TRBJ2-7, with TRBD1 matching 11 bases. The V gene end was trimmed by 6 bases and the J gene end by 1 base; junction bases not matched to a gene: 5. CDR3 length: 15 residues. The V gene's germline CDR1 is KGHSH and CDR2 LQKENI. The CDR3 DNA sequence: TGTGCCAGCTCTTATGGACAGGGGGCATCCTACGAGCAGTACTTC. This translates into CASSYGQGASYEQYF.

This clonotype was recorded at least ten times. V gene TRBV7-9 combines with J gene TRBJ2-7, with 9 bases aligning to TRBD1. The trim removed 4 bases at V and 2 bases at J, leaving 9 bases unmatched. This CDR3 has 16 residues. In germline, CDR1 is SEHNR, CDR2 FQNEAQ (reference sequence). The chain's CDR3 is CASSSGRDRDAYEQYF. DNA of the CDR3: TGTGCCAGCAGCTCGGGCCGGGACAGGGATGCCTACGAGCAGTACTTC.

The table lists this clonotype with a few counts. The chain employs TRBV12-3 or TRBV12-4 and TRBJ2-3; D is uncertain. The ends were cut back, 0 bases at V and 0 bases at J, with 7 bases in the middle. The CDR3 is 15 residues long. CDR3 in amino acids: CASSLADTSTDTQYF. In DNA, the CDR3 is TGTGCCAGCAGTTTAGCCGATACTAGCACAGATACGCAGTATTTT.